These 4 T cell receptor beta chains share one sample of origin, sequenced in a study of shared clonotypes between healthy human individuals. Generated by immunoSEQ multiplex PCR, the TCRdb table keeps only in-frame clones and is missing some. The data hold over a million clones, with around 76% observed a single time. Sequenced material: memory CD4+ T cells sorted from blood. The subset: CD45RA-negative fraction. The source of these receptors is a man aged 18 to 30 in good health.

The chain joins TRBV5-1 to TRBJ2-1; D remains ambiguous. The V gene's germline CDR1 is SGHRS and CDR2 YFSETQ. Deletions cut 0 bases from V and 9 bases from J, with 13 bases between. The CDR3 has 14 residues. Here the CDR3 reads CASSLVRGSGEQFF. As DNA, the CDR3 is TGCGCCAGCAGCTTGGTTCGCGGTTCGGGTGAGCAGTTCTTC.

This chain joins TRBV27 and TRBJ1-3; 7 nucleotides line up with TRBD1. Trimming took 4 bases from V and 0 from J; bases not matched to a gene: 6. In germline, CDR1 is MNHEY, CDR2 SMNVEV (reference sequence). The CDR3 runs 16 residues. The CDR3 reads CASSSGTESSGNTIYF. CDR3 DNA: TGTGCCAGCAGTTCCGGGACAGAAAGCTCTGGAAACACCATATATTTT.

The chain couples TRBV9 to TRBJ2-5; D may be TRBD1 (6 bases). The CDR3 loop spans 15 amino acids. From germline, CDR1 is SGDLS and CDR2 YYNGEE. Trimming pared 4 bases from V and 5 bases from J, leaving 18 bases between. CDR3 in amino acids: CASSPGTQNKETQYF. The CDR3 DNA reads TGTGCCAGCAGCCCAGGGACACAAAACAAGGAGACCCAGTACTTC.

V is TRBV4-3 and J is TRBJ1-2, with D perhaps matching TRBD1 (6 bases). The CDR3 is 16 residues long. Trimming took 0 bases from V and 0 from J, leaving 11 bases between them. Per germline, CDR1 LGHNA and CDR2 YSLEER. The DNA of the CDR3 is TGCGCCAGCAGCCAAGATTGGACAGCTTCTAACTATGGCTACACCTTC. Residues: CASSQDWTASNYGYTF.